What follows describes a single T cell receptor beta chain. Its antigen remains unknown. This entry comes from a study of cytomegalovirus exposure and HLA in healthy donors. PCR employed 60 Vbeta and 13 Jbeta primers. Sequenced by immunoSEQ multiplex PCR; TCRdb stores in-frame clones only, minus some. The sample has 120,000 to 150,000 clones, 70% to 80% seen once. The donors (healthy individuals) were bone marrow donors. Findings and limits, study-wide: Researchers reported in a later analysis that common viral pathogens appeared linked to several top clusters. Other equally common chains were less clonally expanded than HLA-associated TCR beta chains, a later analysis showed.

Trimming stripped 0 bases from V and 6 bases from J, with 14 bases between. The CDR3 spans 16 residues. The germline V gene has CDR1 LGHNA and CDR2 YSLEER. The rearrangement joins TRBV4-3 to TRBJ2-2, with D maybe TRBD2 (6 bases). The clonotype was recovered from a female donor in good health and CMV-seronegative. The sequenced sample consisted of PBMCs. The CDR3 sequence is CASSQDSAGPPGELFF. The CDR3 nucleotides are TGCGCCAGCAGCCAAGACAGCGCGGGGCCCCCCGGGGAGCTGTTTTTT.